The clone carrying this T cell receptor beta chain was seen ten or more times. The antigen remains undetermined. This sample was taken from a study of T-cell reconstitution after alpha-beta-depleted transplantation in children. Findings and limits, study-wide: Newly made T cells mostly supplied T-cell counts and diversity one year after transplant. Surviving recipient T cells and intrathymic progenitors accounted for some patients' high TCRbeta diversity at day 60. It was reported that alpha-beta T cells came from several hundred expanded graft clones (about two months after transplant).

Unique molecular identifiers tagged the TCRbeta library. TCRdb redid the calling of the PCR reads with MiXCR, one entry per CDR3 protein. This table holds hundreds of thousands of distinct CDR3 sequences, 13% found once. There are 13 residues in the CDR3. Losses at the gene ends were 6 bases for V and 2 bases for J; bases not matched to a gene: 5. Germline values: CDR1 DFQATT, CDR2 SNEGSKA (reference sequence). The V call is TRBV20-1, the J call TRBJ2-7, with 9 bases identical to TRBD1. The sequence came from a male patient younger than 18 who had a stem cell transplant for acute myeloid leukemia, so the T cells may come from the graft donor. The specimen was PBMCs, mostly from graft donor cells, collected 360 days after TCRalphabeta/CD19-depleted stem cell transplant. This chain's CDR3 is CSAIRTGAYEQYF. The CDR3 coding sequence is TGCAGTGCAATAAGGACAGGGGCCTACGAGCAGTACTTC.